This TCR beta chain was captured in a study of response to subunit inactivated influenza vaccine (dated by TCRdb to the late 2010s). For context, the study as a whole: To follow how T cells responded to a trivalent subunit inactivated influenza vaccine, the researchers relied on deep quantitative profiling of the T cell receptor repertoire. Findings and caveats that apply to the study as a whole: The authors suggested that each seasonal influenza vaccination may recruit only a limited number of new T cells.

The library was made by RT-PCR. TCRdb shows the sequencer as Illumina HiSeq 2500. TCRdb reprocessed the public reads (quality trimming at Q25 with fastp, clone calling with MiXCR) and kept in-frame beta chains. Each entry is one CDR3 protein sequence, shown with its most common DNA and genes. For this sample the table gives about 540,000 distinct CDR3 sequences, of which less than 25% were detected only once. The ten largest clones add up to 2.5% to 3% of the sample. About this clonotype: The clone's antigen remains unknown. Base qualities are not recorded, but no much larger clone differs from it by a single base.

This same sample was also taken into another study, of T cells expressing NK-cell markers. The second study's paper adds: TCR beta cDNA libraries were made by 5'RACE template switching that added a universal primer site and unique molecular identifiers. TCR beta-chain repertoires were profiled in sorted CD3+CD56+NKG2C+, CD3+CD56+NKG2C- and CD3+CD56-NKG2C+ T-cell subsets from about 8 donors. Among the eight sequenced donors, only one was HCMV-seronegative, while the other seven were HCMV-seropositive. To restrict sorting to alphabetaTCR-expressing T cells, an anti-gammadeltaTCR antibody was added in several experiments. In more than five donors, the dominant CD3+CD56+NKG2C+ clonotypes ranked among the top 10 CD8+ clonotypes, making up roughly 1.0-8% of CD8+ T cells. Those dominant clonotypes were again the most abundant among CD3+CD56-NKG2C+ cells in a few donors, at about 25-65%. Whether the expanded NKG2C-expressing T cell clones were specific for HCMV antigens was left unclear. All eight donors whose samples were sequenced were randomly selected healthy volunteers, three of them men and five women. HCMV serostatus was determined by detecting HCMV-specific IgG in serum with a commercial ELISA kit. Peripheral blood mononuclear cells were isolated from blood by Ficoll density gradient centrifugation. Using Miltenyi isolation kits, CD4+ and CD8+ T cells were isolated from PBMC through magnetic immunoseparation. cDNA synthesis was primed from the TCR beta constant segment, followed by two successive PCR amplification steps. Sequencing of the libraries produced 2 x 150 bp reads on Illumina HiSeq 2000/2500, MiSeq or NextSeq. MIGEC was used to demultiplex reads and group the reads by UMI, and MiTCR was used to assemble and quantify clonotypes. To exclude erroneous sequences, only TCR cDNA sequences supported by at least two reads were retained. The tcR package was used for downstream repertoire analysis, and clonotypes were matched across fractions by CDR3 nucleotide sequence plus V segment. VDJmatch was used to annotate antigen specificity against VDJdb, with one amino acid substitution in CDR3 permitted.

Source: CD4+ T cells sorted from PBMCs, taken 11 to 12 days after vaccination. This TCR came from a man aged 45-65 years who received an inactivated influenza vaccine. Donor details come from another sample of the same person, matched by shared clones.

CDR3 loop: CASSPAGARGGYTF. The sequenced DNA: TGTGCCAGCTCACCAGCCGGGGCGAGGGGCGGCTACACCTTC. The rearrangement joined TRBV18 to TRBJ1-2; TRBD1 is a weak D gene call, 5 bases matching. Based on the germline V gene, the CDR1 and CDR2 sequences are KGHSH and LQKENI. V and J lose 2 bases and 8 bases, and a span of 15 bases separates them. Including the terminal cysteine and phenylalanine, the CDR3 comprises 14 residues. Only the CDR3 DNA stays, 42 bases, in frame from base 1.